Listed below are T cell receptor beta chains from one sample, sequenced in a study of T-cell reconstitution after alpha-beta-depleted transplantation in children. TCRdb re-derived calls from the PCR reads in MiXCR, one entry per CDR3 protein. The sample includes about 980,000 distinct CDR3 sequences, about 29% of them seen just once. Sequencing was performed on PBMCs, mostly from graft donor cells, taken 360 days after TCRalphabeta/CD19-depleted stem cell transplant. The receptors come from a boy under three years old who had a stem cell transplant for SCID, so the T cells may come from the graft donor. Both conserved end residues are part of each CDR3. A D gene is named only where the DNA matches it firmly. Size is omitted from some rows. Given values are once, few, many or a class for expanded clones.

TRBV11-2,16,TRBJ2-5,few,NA,TGTGCCAGCAGCACCCCCGGGCAGGTCAACCAAGAGACCCAGTACTTC,CASSTPGQVNQETQYF
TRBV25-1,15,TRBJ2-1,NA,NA,TGTGCCAGCAGTGAAGGGCCGGGCTCCTACAATGAGCAATTCTTC,CASSEGPGSYNEQFF
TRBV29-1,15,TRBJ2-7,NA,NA,TGCAGCGCCCTAGGATATGACAGGACCTCCTACGAGCAGTACTTC,CSALGYDRTSYEQYF
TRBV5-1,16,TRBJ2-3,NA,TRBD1,TGCGCCAGCAGCGCCCGAGACAGGGGCGGCACAGATACGCAGTATTTT,CASSARDRGGTDTQYF
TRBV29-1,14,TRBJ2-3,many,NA,TGCAGCGTTGGAGCGGTTACTAGCACAGATACGCAGTATTTT,CSVGAVTSTDTQYF
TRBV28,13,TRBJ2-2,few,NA,TGTGCCAGCAGTTGGGTATACAGCGGGGAGCTGTTTTTT,CASSWVYSGELFF
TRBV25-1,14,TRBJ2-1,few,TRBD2,TGTGCCAGCAGTGAGGGGACTAGCAAAAATGAGCAGTTCTTC,CASSEGTSKNEQFF
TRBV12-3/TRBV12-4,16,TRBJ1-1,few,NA,TGTGCCAGCAGTTCCCCACTTGGACACCGGATTACTGAAGCTTTCTTT,CASSSPLGHRITEAFF
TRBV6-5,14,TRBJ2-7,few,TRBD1,TGTGCCAGCAGTTACAGGGACAGTACCGACGAGCAGTACTTC,CASSYRDSTDEQYF
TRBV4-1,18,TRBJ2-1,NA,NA,TGCGCCAGCAGCCGGAGGCCACTAGCTCTCAGCTCCTACAATGAGCAGTTCTTC,CASSRRPLALSSYNEQFF
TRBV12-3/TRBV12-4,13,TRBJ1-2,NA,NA,TGTGCCAGCAGAAGGACTGGGGCCGGGGGCTACACCTTC,CASRRTGAGGYTF
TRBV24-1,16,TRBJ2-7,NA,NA,TGTGCCACCAGTGATCCAATCAGGGGAAGCGGGCACGAGCAGTACTTC,CATSDPIRGSGHEQYF